This is a list of T cell receptor beta chains from one sample in a study of blood T cell repertoires in COVID-19. The protocol was immunoSEQ multiplex PCR, while the TCRdb copy is restricted to in-frame clones and leaves out a portion. The table includes over 35,000 clones, 81% detected once. The sample was peripheral blood. These receptor sequences come from a man aged 35 to 55 with active or convalescent COVID-19. CDR3s leave out the opening cysteine and the closing phenylalanine or tryptophan.

j_gene	v_gene	CDR3aa
TRBJ2-2	TRBV6-4	ASSELETPNTGELF
TRBJ2-1	TRBV29-1	SVVPRTSAKPGYNEQF
TRBJ2-7	TRBV27	ASSARQGLSYEQY
TRBJ1-5	TRBV6-5	ASSYSRQGGNQPQH
TRBJ1-3	TRBV5-1	ASSLAPDSGNTIY
TRBJ1-5	TRBV3-1/TRBV3-2	ASSVGGSRQPQH
TRBJ1-4	TRBV2	ASSERGEKLF
TRBJ2-2	TRBV21-1	ASSKPSRGVEAGELF
TRBJ1-2	TRBV4-3	ASSQELGARGYT
TRBJ2-7	TRBV9	ASSVGWGDEQY
TRBJ2-7	TRBV13	ASSFRYDEQY
TRBJ1-3	TRBV2	ASKTGQGGRNTIY
TRBJ1-6	TRBV7-2	ASSLRTGNNSPLH
TRBJ1-4	TRBV6-2/TRBV6-3	ASSYSRTGPNEKLF
TRBJ1-2	TRBV6-5	ASSDLDRVGYT
TRBJ2-2	TRBV7-9	ASSLALAGGRDTGELF